The clone carrying this T cell receptor beta chain appeared many times. The data belong to a study of early T cells in non-severe SARS-CoV-2 infection. TCRdb used MiXCR to reprocess the 5' RACE reads, holding one entry per CDR3 protein. The data show more than 90,000 distinct CDR3 sequences, 11% seen once. Trimming pared 0 bases from V and 7 bases from J, leaving 10 bases between. The CDR3 length is 14 residues. Germline lookup yields CDR1 LGHDT and CDR2 YNNKEL (reference sequence). J is TRBJ2-4 and V is TRBV3-1; D remains unclear. Sequencing input: whole blood. The source is an adult who was a healthcare worker with PCR-confirmed SARS-CoV-2 infection or an uninfected control (not recorded which). DNA of the CDR3: TGTGCCAGCAGCCAAGATTTCGGACCCAACATTCAGTACTTC. This codes for CASSQDFGPNIQYF.